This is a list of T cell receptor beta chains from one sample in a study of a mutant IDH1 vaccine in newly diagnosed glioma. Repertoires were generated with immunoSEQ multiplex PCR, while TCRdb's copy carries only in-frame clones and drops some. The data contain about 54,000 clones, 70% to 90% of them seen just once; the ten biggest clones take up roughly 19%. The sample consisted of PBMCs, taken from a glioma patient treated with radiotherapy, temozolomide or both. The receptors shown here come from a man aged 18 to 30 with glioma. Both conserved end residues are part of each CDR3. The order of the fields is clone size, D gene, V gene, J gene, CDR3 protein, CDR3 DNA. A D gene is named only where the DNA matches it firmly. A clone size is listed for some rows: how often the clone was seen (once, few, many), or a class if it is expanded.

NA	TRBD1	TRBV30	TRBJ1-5	CAWSVVGGGQPQHF	TGTGCCTGGAGTGTGGTAGGGGGCGGGCAGCCCCAGCATTTT
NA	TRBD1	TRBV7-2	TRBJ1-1	CASSQRQGKDTEAFF	TGTGCCAGCAGCCAGAGACAGGGTAAGGACACTGAAGCTTTCTTT
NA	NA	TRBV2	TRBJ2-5	CASSGEQETQYF	TGTGCCAGCAGTGGGGAGCAAGAGACCCAGTACTTC
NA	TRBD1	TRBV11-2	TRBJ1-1	CASSSDRVLTEAFF	TGTGCCAGCAGCTCTGACAGGGTTCTCACTGAAGCTTTCTTT
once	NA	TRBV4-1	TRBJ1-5	CASSQTDSYNQPQHF	TGCGCCAGCAGCCAAACGGACAGCTACAATCAGCCCCAGCATTTT
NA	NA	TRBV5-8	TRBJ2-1	CASSLEGGSYNEQFF	TGTGCCAGCAGCTTGGAAGGGGGCTCCTACAATGAGCAGTTCTTC
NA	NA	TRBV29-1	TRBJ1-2	CSALNDYYGYTF	TGCAGCGCCCTTAACGATTATTATGGCTACACCTTC
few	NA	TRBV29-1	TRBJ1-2	CSVDGYTF	TGCAGCGTTGATGGCTACACCTTC
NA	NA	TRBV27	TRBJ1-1	CASSLSPNPRTAGYGTEAFF	TGTGCCAGCAGTTTATCCCCCAACCCAAGGACCGCAGGGTACGGCACTGAAGCTTTCTTT
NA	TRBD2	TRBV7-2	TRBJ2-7	CASSLQGSGRFREQYF	TGTGCCAGCAGCTTACAGGGTAGCGGGAGATTCCGCGAGCAGTACTTC
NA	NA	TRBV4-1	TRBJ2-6	CASSLLTGVINSGANVLTF	TGCGCCAGCAGCCTCCTGACGGGAGTAATAAACTCTGGGGCCAACGTCCTGACTTTC